This T cell receptor beta chain was profiled in a study of blood T cells in healthy people across ages. Germline CDR1 SQVTM, CDR2 ANQGSEA. The germline V and J ends were trimmed by 4 bases and 4 bases, with 16 bases remaining between them. The CDR3 totals 15 residues. Study-wide findings and caveats: Unsorted PBMC input precluded a conclusive naive versus antigen-experienced comparison.

Through a sample-barcoded 5' primer and a J-beta primer mix, a second PCR was run for 7 to 11 cycles. Via MiXCR, TCRdb re-called the 5' RACE reads, giving one row per CDR3 protein. This table holds around 1,500,000 distinct CDR3 sequences, over 25% found once. Notes on this clonotype: Its target is not known.

This receptor was taken from a woman in her 30s in good health. Material: blood. J is TRBJ2-2 and V is TRBV29-1, with D hard to call. The CDR3 nucleotides read TGCAGCGTTGCCCCACACCTCGCGAGCACCGGGGAGCTGTTTTTT. Its translation: CSVAPHLASTGELFF.